This T cell receptor (beta chain) was sequenced for a study of CD8 T cells in Susac syndrome. The RNA, 0.5 to 1 ug, was put through reverse transcription using random hexamers. TCRdb fed the immunoSEQ multiplex PCR reads into MiXCR, producing one record per CDR3 protein. The sample contains around 150,000 distinct CDR3 sequences, around 93% of which appear only once. The junction had 5 bases not matched to a gene; V was cut back by 0 bases and J by 3 bases. This CDR3 has 15 amino acids. The germline gives CDR1 SGHRS, CDR2 YFSETQ. The sequence was obtained from a human donor with Susac syndrome. The sequencing input was CD8+ T cells from PBMCs. V usage is TRBV5-1 and J usage is TRBJ2-7; 8 positions match TRBD2. For the CDR3, the DNA is TGCGCCAGCAGCTTGGAAGCGGGAGAGGTCTACGAGCAGTACTTC. Protein sequence: CASSLEAGEVYEQYF.